A single sample gave rise to the 23 T cell receptor beta chains below, sequenced in a study of T cell responses to AZD1222 COVID-19 vaccine. Data came from immunoSEQ multiplex PCR; TCRdb stores just in-frame clones and leaves some out. The repertoire includes some 100,000 clones, around 87% of them detected once, and 4.2% sits in the top ten. Sequencing was performed on peripheral blood, taken on day 0 of MenACWY control vaccination. The receptors here all came from an adult in good health.

The J gene is TRBJ1-5, the V gene TRBV9; 7 nucleotides match TRBD1. V lost 3 bases and J lost 1; bases outside the gene matches: 1. The CDR3 consists of 14 residues. Germline loops: CDR1 SGDLS, CDR2 YYNGEE. The DNA of the CDR3 is TGTGCCAGCAGCGCACAGGGGAGCAATCAGCCCCAGCATTTT. It is translated as CASSAQGSNQPQHF.

CDR3 nucleotide sequence: TGTGCCAGCAGTGAAGAAAGGGGGCCCCTCATCTACGAGCAGTACTTC. It translates to CASSEERGPLIYEQYF. This chain connects TRBV25-1 to TRBJ2-7; 7 nucleotides align to TRBD1. V shed 2 bases and J 3 bases; nucleotides not matched to a gene: 10. The CDR3 has 16 amino acids. Germline-derived CDR1 and CDR2 are MGHDK and SYGVNS.

The chain couples TRBV19 to TRBJ1-2; unclear D gene. V lost 4 bases, J lost 7 bases, and 13 bases lay in between. This CDR3 comprises 13 residues. Germline CDR1 is LNHDA and CDR2 is SQIVND (reference sequence). CDR3 in DNA: TGTGCCAGTAGTACCCCAGTGAGTTTTGGCTACACCTTC. Translation gives CASSTPVSFGYTF.

The rearrangement joins TRBV28 to TRBJ1-2; D not resolved. Between the trimmed V and J ends, which lost 6 bases and 0 bases, there was a span of 11 bases. CDR1 MDHEN and CDR2 SYDVKM come from the germline V gene. The CDR3 sequence is 14 residues long. The CDR3 protein is CASSQTATNYGYTF. As DNA, the CDR3 is TGTGCCAGCAGCCAAACAGCTACTAACTATGGCTACACCTTC.

The chain's CDR3 is CASSLGTSGNTIYF. The DNA of the CDR3 is TGTGCCAGTAGTCTGGGGACCTCTGGAAACACCATATATTTT. The genes are TRBV19 and TRBJ1-3; D perhaps matches TRBD1 (5 bases). Trimming shortened V by 5 bases and J by 0 bases, and 8 bases separated the two germline ends. This CDR3 comprises 14 residues. Germline V CDR1 and CDR2: LNHDA, SQIVND (reference sequence).

The rearrangement uses TRBV7-6 and TRBJ2-7, with 7 bases fitting TRBD1. V lost 3 bases, J lost 0 bases, and 11 bases stayed unmatched. The CDR3 loop spans 17 amino acids. Germline loops: CDR1 SGHVS, CDR2 FNYEAQ. As DNA, the CDR3 is TGTGCCAGCAGCTTTGGTAGAACAGGGGCCTGCTCCTACGAGCAGTACTTC. Translated: CASSFGRTGACSYEQYF.

V gene TRBV19 combines with J gene TRBJ2-5; 8 bases match TRBD1. Germline V gives CDR1 LNHDA, CDR2 SQIVND (reference sequence). The CDR3 spans 14 residues. The V gene end was trimmed by 4 bases and the J gene end by 4 bases; junction bases not matched to a gene: 5. CDR3 sequence: CASSTGTGRETQYF. The CDR3 nucleotides read TGTGCCAGTAGTACAGGGACAGGCAGAGAGACCCAGTACTTC.

The chain recombines TRBV6-1 with TRBJ1-2; D is possibly TRBD1 (5 bases). The CDR3 runs to 13 residues. The germline V gene has CDR1 MNHNS and CDR2 SASEGT. V lost 3 bases, J lost 6 bases, and 11 bases lay in between. DNA for the CDR3: TGTGCCAGCAGTGAGGGGCCGGTCAATGGCTACACCTTC. Translation gives CASSEGPVNGYTF.

The CDR3 sequence: CASSLEALAGTGELFF. For the CDR3, the DNA is TGTGCCAGCAGCCTAGAGGCACTAGCGGGAACCGGGGAGCTGTTTTTT. The chain combines TRBV5-5 with TRBJ2-2, with TRBD2 matching over 10 bases. V lost 4 bases, J lost 5 bases, and 8 bases stayed unmatched. Per germline, CDR1 SGHKS and CDR2 YYEKEE (reference sequence). The CDR3 runs to 16 residues.

This clone was found once. J is TRBJ1-1 and V is TRBV19; possibly TRBD1 for D (6 bases). The germline V gene has CDR1 LNHDA and CDR2 SQIVND (reference sequence). Between the trimmed V and J ends, which lost 3 bases and 1 base, there was a span of 6 bases. This CDR3 comprises 13 residues. This CDR3 reads CASSMTGNTEAFF. As DNA, the CDR3 is TGTGCCAGTAGTATGACAGGGAACACTGAAGCTTTCTTT.

This clone was recorded a few times. The chain carries TRBV9 and TRBJ1-4; D gene ambiguous. With 4 bases removed from V and 7 bases from J, the gap between germline ends came to 17 bases. The CDR3 length is 15 residues. The germline V gene encodes CDR1 SGDLS and CDR2 YYNGEE. The CDR3: CASSQFGNVGEKLFF. Written as DNA, the CDR3 is TGTGCCAGCAGCCAGTTCGGGAACGTTGGTGAAAAACTGTTTTTT.

J is TRBJ1-1 and V is TRBV6-6; D ambiguous. V was shortened by 0 bases and J by 0 bases, with 5 bases between the two germline ends. This CDR3 has 14 residues. Germline V gene lookup returns CDR1 MNHNY and CDR2 SVGAGI (reference sequence). The CDR3 loop is CASSYSAMNTEAFF. CDR3 DNA: TGTGCCAGCAGTTACTCAGCGATGAACACTGAAGCTTTCTTT.

The V and J genes are TRBV27 and TRBJ2-5; 9 nucleotides match TRBD2. Trimming took 6 bases from V and 5 from J; bases not matched to a gene: 10. The CDR3 runs to 15 residues. Germline V lookup: CDR1 MNHEY, CDR2 SMNVEV (reference sequence). CDR3 loop: CASRTTSGPRETQYF. DNA of the CDR3: TGTGCCAGCAGGACCACTAGCGGGCCAAGGGAGACCCAGTACTTC.

The gene calls are TRBV5-4 and TRBJ2-5; 12 bases line up with TRBD1. The germline V gene has CDR1 SGHNT and CDR2 YYREEE (reference sequence). V lost 4 bases, J lost 5 bases, and 9 bases stayed unmatched. The CDR3 is 16 amino acids. This CDR3 is CASSKTRDRGRETQYF. The CDR3 DNA sequence: TGTGCCAGCAGCAAAACCCGGGACAGGGGGCGGGAGACCCAGTACTTC. Full variable domain (missing parts from reference TRBV5-4 and TRBJ2-5): ETGVTQSPTHLIKTRGQQVTLRCSSQSGHNTVSWYQQALGQGPQFIFQYYREEENGRGNFPPRFSGLQFPNYSSELNVNALELDDSALYLCASSKTRDRGRETQYFGPGTRLLVL.

V usage is TRBV7-2 and J usage is TRBJ1-6; TRBD1 agrees at 10 bases. With 5 bases clipped from V and 10 bases from J, the junction kept 5 bases outside the gene matches. This CDR3 is 14 amino acids long. Germline CDR1 reads SGHTA; CDR2 reads FQGNSA. The CDR3 loop reads CASSGGQGLSPLHF. The CDR3 DNA reads as TGTGCCAGCAGCGGGGGACAGGGGCTATCACCCCTCCACTTT.

The chain links TRBV2 to TRBJ1-4; 10 bases map to TRBD1. Trimming took 6 bases from V and 3 from J; bases not matched to a gene: 4. In germline, CDR1 is SNHLY, CDR2 FYNNEI. The CDR3 is 15 residues long. In DNA form, the CDR3 reads TGTGCCAGCAGGACTGACAGGGGGCCTAATGAAAAACTGTTTTTT. Translating it yields CASRTDRGPNEKLFF.

This clone showed up just once. Here the CDR3 reads CASSPDGGTTSEAFF. The CDR3, as DNA: TGTGCCAGCAGTCCTGATGGGGGTACTACTTCCGAAGCTTTCTTT. The chain joins TRBV9 to TRBJ1-1, with a tentative D call TRBD1 (5 bases). Between the trimmed V and J ends, which lost 5 bases and 8 bases, there was a span of 22 bases. The CDR3 spans 15 residues. Germline V CDR1 and CDR2: SGDLS, YYNGEE.

The rearrangement joins TRBV18 to TRBJ2-1, with D possibly TRBD1 on 5 matching bases. Germline V gene lookup returns CDR1 KGHSH and CDR2 LQKENI. This CDR3 has 16 amino acids. V lost 1 base and J 0 bases, leaving 10 bases between the germline ends. The CDR3 region has the DNA TGTGCCAGCTCACCACGGGGCCAAAGCTCCTACAATGAGCAGTTCTTC. Its translation: CASSPRGQSSYNEQFF.

The table lists this clone with a count of one. The rearrangement links TRBV12-3 or TRBV12-4 to TRBJ2-1; no definite D call. The ends were cut back, 6 bases at V and 7 bases at J, with 4 bases in the middle. This CDR3 comprises 10 residues. CDR3 nucleotide sequence: TGTGCCAGCAGGGGAAATGAGCAGTTCTTC. This codes for CASRGNEQFF.

The chain joins TRBV7-9 to TRBJ1-4; no firm D call. This CDR3 region has 14 residues. Germline V gives CDR1 SEHNR, CDR2 FQNEAQ (reference sequence). The V and J ends lost 5 bases and 8 bases respectively, with 15 bases between them. In nucleotides, the CDR3 is TGTGCCAGCAGCCGAAATTTTCAAGGGGAAAAACTGTTTTTT. Translation gives CASSRNFQGEKLFF.

The V and J genes are TRBV3-1 (or the pseudogene TRBV3-2) and TRBJ2-7; TRBD2 aligns across 8 bases. The CDR3 covers 14 residues. V dropped 7 bases and J dropped 11; count of bases not matched to a gene: 16. Germline CDR1 reads LGHDT; CDR2 reads YNNKEL (reference sequence). CDR3 nucleotides: TGTGCCAGCATCGGCCATAGCGGGGTGCGACTAGAGTACTTC. It is translated as CASIGHSGVRLEYF.

The V gene is TRBV7-9, the J gene TRBJ1-2, with 10 bases lining up with TRBD1. This CDR3 spans 13 amino acids. Germline CDR1 reads SEHNR; CDR2 reads FQNEAQ (reference sequence). V shed 7 bases, J shed 6 bases, and the junction held 5 bases outside the gene matches. The CDR3 DNA reads TGTGCCAGCAAGGGACAGGGGTCTCATGGCTACACCTTC. Encoded protein: CASKGQGSHGYTF. The full variable domain, in which reference TRBV7-9 and TRBJ1-2 provide the parts outside the CDR3, is DTGVSQNPRHKITKRGQNVTFRCDPISEHNRLYWYRQTLGQGPEFLTYFQNEAQLEKSRLLSDRFSAERPKGSFSTLEIQRTEQGDSAMYLCASKGQGSHGYTFGSGTRLTVV.

The chain joins TRBV27 to TRBJ1-5, with 9 positions matching TRBD1. Germline loops: CDR1 MNHEY, CDR2 SMNVEV (reference sequence). With 6 bases clipped from V and 6 bases from J, the junction kept 3 bases outside the gene matches. This CDR3 is built from 13 residues. This chain's CDR3 is CASSRDRAQPQHF. CDR3 bases: TGTGCCAGCAGCCGGGACAGGGCTCAGCCCCAGCATTTT.